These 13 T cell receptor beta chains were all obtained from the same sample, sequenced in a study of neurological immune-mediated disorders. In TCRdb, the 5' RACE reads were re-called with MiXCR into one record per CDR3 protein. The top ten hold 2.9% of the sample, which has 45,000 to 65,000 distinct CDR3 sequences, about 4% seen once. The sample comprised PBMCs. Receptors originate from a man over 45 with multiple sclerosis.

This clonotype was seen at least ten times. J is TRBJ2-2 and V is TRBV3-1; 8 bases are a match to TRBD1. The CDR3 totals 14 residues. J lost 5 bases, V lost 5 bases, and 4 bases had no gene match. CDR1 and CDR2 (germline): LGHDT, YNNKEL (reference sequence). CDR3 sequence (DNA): TGTGCCAGCAGCTCAGGGGGCTTGACCGGGGAGCTGTTTTTT. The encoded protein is CASSSGGLTGELFF. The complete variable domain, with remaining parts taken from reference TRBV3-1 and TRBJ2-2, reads DTAVSQTPKYLVTQMGNDKSIKCEQNLGHDTMYWYKQDSKKFLKIMFSYNNKELIINETVPNRFSPKSPDKAHLNLHINSLELGDSAVYFCASSSGGLTGELFFGEGSRLTVL.

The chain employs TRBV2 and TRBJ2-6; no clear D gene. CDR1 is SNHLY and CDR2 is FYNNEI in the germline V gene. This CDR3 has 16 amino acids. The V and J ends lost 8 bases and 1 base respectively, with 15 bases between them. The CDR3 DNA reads TGTGCCAGCCTGATAATGAGACCTTCTGGGGCCAACGTCCTGACTTTC. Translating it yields CASLIMRPSGANVLTF.

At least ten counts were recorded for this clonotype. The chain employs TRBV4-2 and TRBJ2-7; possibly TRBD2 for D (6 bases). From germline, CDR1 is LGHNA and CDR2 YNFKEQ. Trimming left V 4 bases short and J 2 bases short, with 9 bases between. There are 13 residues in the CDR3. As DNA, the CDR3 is TGTGCCAGCAGCCTCAGACTAGCCTACGAGCAGTACTTC. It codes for CASSLRLAYEQYF.

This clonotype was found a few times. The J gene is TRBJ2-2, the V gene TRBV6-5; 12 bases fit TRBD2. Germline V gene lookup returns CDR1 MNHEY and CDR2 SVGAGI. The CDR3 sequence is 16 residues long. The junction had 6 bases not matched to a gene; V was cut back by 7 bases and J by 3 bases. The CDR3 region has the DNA TGTGCCAGCAATACGCTAGCGGGAGGGGACACCGGGGAGCTGTTTTTT. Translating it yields CASNTLAGGDTGELFF.

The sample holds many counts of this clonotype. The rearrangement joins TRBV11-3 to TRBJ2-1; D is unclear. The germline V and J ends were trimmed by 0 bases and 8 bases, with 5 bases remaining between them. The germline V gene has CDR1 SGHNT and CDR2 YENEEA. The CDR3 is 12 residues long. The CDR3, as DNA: TGTGCCAGCAGCTTAGAGCGCCATGAGCAGTTCTTC. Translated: CASSLERHEQFF.

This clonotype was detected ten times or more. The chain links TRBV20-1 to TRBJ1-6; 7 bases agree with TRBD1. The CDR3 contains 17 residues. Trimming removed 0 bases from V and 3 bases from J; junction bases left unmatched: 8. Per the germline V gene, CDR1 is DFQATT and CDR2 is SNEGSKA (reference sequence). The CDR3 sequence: CSARDFADRDYNSPLHF. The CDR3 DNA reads TGCAGTGCTAGAGATTTTGCCGACAGGGACTATAATTCACCCCTCCACTTT.

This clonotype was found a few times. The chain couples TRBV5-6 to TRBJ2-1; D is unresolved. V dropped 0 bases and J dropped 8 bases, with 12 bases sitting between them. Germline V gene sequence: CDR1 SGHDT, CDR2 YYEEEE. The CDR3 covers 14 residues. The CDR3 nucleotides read TGTGCCAGCAGCTTGGCAGGCCCTACCGATGAGCAGTTCTTC. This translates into CASSLAGPTDEQFF.

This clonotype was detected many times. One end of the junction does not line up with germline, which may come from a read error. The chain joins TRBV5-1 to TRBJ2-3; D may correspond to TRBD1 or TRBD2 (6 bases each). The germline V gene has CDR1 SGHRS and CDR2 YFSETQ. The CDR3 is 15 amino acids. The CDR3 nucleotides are TGTGCCAGCAGCTTGGGGGGCCTCAGCACAGATACGCAGTATTTT. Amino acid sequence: CASSLGGLSTDTQYF.

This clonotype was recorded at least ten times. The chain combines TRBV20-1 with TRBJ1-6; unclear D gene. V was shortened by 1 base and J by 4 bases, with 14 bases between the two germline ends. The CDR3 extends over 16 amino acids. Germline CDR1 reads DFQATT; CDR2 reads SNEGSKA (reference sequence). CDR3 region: CSARVTRVRYNSPLHF. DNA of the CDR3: TGCAGTGCTAGAGTTACGAGAGTCAGATATAATTCACCCCTCCACTTT.

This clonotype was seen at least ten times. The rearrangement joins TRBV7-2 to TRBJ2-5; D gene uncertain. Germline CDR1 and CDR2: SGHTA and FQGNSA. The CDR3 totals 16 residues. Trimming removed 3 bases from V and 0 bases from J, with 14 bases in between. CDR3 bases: TGTGCCAGCAGCTTTATTTGGAAAAGGGACCAAGAGACCCAGTACTTC. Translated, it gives CASSFIWKRDQETQYF.

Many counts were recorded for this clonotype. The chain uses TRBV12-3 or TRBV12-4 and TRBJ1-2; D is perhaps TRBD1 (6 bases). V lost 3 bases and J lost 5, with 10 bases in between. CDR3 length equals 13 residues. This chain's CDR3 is CASSFHQGYGYTF. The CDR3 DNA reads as TGTGCCAGCAGTTTTCATCAGGGGTATGGCTACACCTTC.

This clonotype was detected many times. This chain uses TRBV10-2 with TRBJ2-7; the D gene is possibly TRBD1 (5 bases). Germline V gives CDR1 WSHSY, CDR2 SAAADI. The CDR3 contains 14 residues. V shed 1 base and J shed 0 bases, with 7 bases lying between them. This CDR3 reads CASSEYGASYEQYF. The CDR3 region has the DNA TGCGCCAGCAGTGAGTATGGGGCCTCCTACGAGCAGTACTTC.

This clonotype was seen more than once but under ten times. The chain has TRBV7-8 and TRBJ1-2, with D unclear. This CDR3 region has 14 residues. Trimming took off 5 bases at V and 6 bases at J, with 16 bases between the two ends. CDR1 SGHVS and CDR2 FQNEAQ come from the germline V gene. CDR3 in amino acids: CASSPRPREHGYTF. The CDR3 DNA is TGTGCCAGCAGCCCGAGGCCTAGGGAGCATGGCTACACCTTC.